What follows are 14 T cell receptor beta chains derived from one specimen sequenced in a study of Graves' ophthalmopathy and Graves' hyperthyroidism. As the template, RNA transcripts were used to amplify TCR beta CDR3 regions. Second-round multiplex PCR followed a first-round RT-PCR using HTBI primers. Via MiXCR, TCRdb re-called the multiplex PCR reads, giving one row per CDR3 protein. The table lists approximately 330,000 distinct CDR3 sequences, 15% to 20% of them singletons, with roughly an eighth in the top ten. Sequencing was done on a sample of peripheral blood. The receptors derive from an adult man with Graves' ophthalmopathy.

This clonotype occurred a few times. J is TRBJ2-5 and V is TRBV6-5; 8 bases fit TRBD2. The trim removed 8 bases at V and 5 bases at J, leaving 4 bases unmatched. Germline CDR1 is MNHEY and CDR2 is SVGAGI. The CDR3 is made up of 12 amino acids. The DNA of the CDR3 is TGTGCCAGCGGACTAGCTTTCGAGACCCAGTACTTC. It codes for CASGLAFETQYF.

As for this clonotype: The junction differs from germline at one of its ends, possibly a read error. The genes are TRBV5-1 and TRBJ2-7; TRBD2 matches 11 bases. The CDR3 runs to 15 residues. Germline CDR1 SGHRS, CDR2 YFSETQ. CDR3 amino acids: CTSSFGLAGGYEQYF. Here the CDR3 DNA reads TGCACCAGCAGCTTTGGGCTAGCGGGAGGCTACGAGCAGTACTTC. Together with reference TRBV5-1 and TRBJ2-7, the CDR3 gives the full variable domain: KAGVTQTPRYLIKTRGQQVTLSCSPISGHRSVSWYQQTPGQGLQFLFEYFSETQRNKGNFPGRFSGRQFSNSRSEMNVSTLELGDSALYLCTSSFGLAGGYEQYFGPGTRLTVT.

The chain recombines TRBV2 with TRBJ2-7; 8 bases align to TRBD2. The CDR3 extends over 15 amino acids. CDR1 and CDR2 (germline): SNHLY, FYNNEI. Germline trimming cut 8 bases from V and 2 bases from J; bases unmatched to any gene: 11. CDR3 nucleotides: TGTGCCAGCGGGCTAGCGGGCTTACGAGCCTACGAGCAGTACTTC. Translating gives CASGLAGLRAYEQYF.

There are many counts of this clonotype. The genes are TRBV30 and TRBJ1-1; D is possibly TRBD1 (5 bases). V was clipped by 3 bases and J by 0 bases, with 8 bases between them. The CDR3 sequence is 13 residues long. CDR1 and CDR2 (germline): GTSNPN, SVGIG (reference sequence). The CDR3 sequence is CAWRGLLNTEAFF. The CDR3 DNA sequence: TGTGCCTGGAGGGGGCTCCTGAACACTGAAGCTTTCTTT.

This clonotype was detected many times. The chain uses TRBV20-1 and TRBJ1-1; 7 nucleotides agree with TRBD1. The CDR3 consists of 14 residues. The V segment lost 4 bases and the J segment 7 bases; nucleotides outside the gene matches: 12. CDR1 and CDR2 (germline): DFQATT, SNEGSKA (reference sequence). CDR3 loop: CSATETGPQGEAFF. CDR3 DNA: TGCAGTGCTACTGAGACAGGGCCTCAAGGTGAAGCTTTCTTT.

This clonotype was detected ten times or more. This rearrangement joins TRBV12-3 or TRBV12-4 to TRBJ1-1, with D perhaps matching TRBD1 (5 bases). The CDR3 loop spans 15 amino acids. V shed 2 bases and J shed 0 bases, with 10 bases lying between them. CDR3 sequence reads: CASSLWSGMNTEAFF. In DNA, the CDR3 is TGTGCCAGCAGTTTATGGTCAGGGATGAACACTGAAGCTTTCTTT.

This clonotype has at least ten counts. V gene TRBV7-9 combines with J gene TRBJ1-1, with D perhaps TRBD1 (5 bases). Trimming took off 6 bases at V and 4 bases at J, with 15 bases between the two ends. Germline CDR1 SEHNR, CDR2 FQNEAQ (reference sequence). CDR3 length: 14 residues. The CDR3 loop reads CASSPRGVSTEAFF. CDR3 sequence (DNA): TGTGCCAGCAGTCCTAGGGGAGTCTCCACTGAAGCTTTCTTT.

This clonotype was seen many times. The chain is built from TRBV15 and TRBJ2-5; 7 nucleotides agree with TRBD2. The CDR3 sequence is 15 residues long. V shed 2 bases, J shed 11 bases, and the junction held 14 bases outside the gene matches. The germline gives CDR1 LNHNV, CDR2 YYDKDF (reference sequence). The CDR3 loop is CATSRSRTGKAGQYF. CDR3 DNA sequence: TGTGCCACCAGCAGATCTAGGACGGGGAAAGCGGGACAGTACTTC.

The V and J genes are TRBV12-3 or TRBV12-4 and TRBJ2-5; D perhaps matches TRBD1 (6 bases). The CDR3 has 13 residues. The V end was cut by 3 bases, the J end by 5 bases, with 10 bases between. The CDR3 loop is CASSFSGVETQYF. The CDR3 DNA is TGTGCCAGCAGTTTTTCAGGGGTGGAGACCCAGTACTTC.

This clonotype was seen at least ten times. The chain uses TRBV6-1 and TRBJ2-7; 9 nucleotides align to TRBD1. The J segment lost 0 bases and the V segment lost 6 bases, leaving 6 bases of the junction unmatched. Germline V gene sequence: CDR1 MNHNS, CDR2 SASEGT. This CDR3 comprises 15 residues. This CDR3 reads CASSRTGEGSYEQYF. CDR3 bases: TGTGCCAGCAGCCGGACAGGGGAAGGCTCCTACGAGCAGTACTTC.

This clonotype was seen many times. The rearrangement joins TRBV6-2 or TRBV6-3 to TRBJ1-2, with a weak D call TRBD1 (5 bases). Germline CDR1 and CDR2: MNHEY and SVGEGT. Deletions cut 0 bases from V and 4 bases from J, with 21 bases between. This CDR3 spans 18 amino acids. The DNA for the CDR3 is TGTGCCAGCAGTTACTCGACTACGCCGGGAGGGGCGGTCTATGGCTACACCTTC. This codes for CASSYSTTPGGAVYGYTF.

J is TRBJ1-1 and V is TRBV28; 8 nucleotides align to TRBD1. The CDR3 contains 15 residues. The germline V gene has CDR1 MDHEN and CDR2 SYDVKM. Trimming removed 6 bases from V and 4 bases from J; junction bases left unmatched: 10. This chain's CDR3 is CASSLRGQGFTEAFF. In nucleotides, the CDR3 is TGTGCCAGCAGCCTTCGAGGACAGGGTTTCACTGAAGCTTTCTTT.

This clonotype was counted ten times or more. This likely comes from a read error, as the CDR3 has no conserved phenylalanine or tryptophan at its end. J is TRBJ1-5 and V is TRBV6-2 or TRBV6-3, with D possibly TRBD1 on 6 matching bases. Looked up from germline, CDR1 is MNHEY and CDR2 is SVGEGT. The CDR3 length is 18 residues. The V gene lost 6 bases and the J gene lost 6 bases, with 27 bases spanning the gap. The CDR3 coding sequence is TGTGCCAGCAGGCAGGGTACAGGGAAGTCGGGTGGTTTTCAGCCCCAGCATCTT. Its translation: CASRQGTGKSGGFQPQHL.

This clonotype was counted many times. This chain connects TRBV28 to TRBJ2-5; 14 bases are a match to TRBD2. V lost 5 bases and J lost 5; bases outside the gene matches: 10. CDR1 MDHEN and CDR2 SYDVKM come from the germline V gene. There are 17 residues in the CDR3. The CDR3 sequence: CASSPQGTSGRRETQYF. The CDR3 DNA is TGTGCCAGCAGTCCTCAAGGGACTAGCGGGAGAAGGGAGACCCAGTACTTC.